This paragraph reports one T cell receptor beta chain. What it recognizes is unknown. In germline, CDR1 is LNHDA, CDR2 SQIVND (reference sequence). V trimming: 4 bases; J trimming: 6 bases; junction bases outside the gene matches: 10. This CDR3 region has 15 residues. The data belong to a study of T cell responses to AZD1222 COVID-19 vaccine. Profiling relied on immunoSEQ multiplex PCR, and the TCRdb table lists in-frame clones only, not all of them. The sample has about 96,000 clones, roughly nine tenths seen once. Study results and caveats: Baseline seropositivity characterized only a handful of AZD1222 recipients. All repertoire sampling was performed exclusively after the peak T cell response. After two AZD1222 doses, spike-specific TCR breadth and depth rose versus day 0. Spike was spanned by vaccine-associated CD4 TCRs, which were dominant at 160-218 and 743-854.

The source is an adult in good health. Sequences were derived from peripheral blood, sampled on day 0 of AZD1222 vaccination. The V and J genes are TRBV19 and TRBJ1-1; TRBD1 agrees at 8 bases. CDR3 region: CASSTGQGTGPEAFF. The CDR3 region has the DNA TGTGCCAGTAGTACTGGACAGGGAACGGGGCCTGAAGCTTTCTTT.